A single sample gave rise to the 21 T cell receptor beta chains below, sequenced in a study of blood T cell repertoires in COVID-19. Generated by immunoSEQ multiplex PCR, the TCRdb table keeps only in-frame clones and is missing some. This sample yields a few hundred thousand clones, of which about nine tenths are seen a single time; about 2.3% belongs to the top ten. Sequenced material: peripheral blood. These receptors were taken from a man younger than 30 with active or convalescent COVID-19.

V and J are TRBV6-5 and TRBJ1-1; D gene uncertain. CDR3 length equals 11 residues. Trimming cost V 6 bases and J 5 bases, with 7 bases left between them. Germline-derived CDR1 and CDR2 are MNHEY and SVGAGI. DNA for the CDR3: TGTGCCAGCAGCATTGAGACTGAAGCTTTCTTT. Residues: CASSIETEAFF.

CDR3 sequence: CASSLAWGRGRYEQYF. The CDR3 DNA reads as TGCGCCAGCAGCTTGGCCTGGGGCAGGGGGCGGTACGAGCAGTACTTC. The V and J genes are TRBV5-1 and TRBJ2-7; TRBD1 matches 8 bases. The germline CDR1 and CDR2 sequences are SGHRS and YFSETQ. V dropped 0 bases and J dropped 4; count of bases not matched to a gene: 9. The CDR3 is 16 residues long.

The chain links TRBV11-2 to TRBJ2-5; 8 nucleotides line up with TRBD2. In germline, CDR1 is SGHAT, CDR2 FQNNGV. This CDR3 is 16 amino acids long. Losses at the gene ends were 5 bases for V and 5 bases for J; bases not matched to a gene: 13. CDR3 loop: CASSPPGLGIWETQYF. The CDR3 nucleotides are TGTGCCAGCAGCCCACCGGGACTAGGAATTTGGGAGACCCAGTACTTC.

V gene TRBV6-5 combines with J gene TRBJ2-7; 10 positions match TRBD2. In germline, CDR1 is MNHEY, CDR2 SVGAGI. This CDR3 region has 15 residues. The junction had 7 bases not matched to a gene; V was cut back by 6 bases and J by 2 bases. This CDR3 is CASRPLAGSPYEQYF. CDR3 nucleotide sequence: TGTGCCAGCAGACCACTAGCGGGGTCCCCCTACGAGCAGTACTTC.

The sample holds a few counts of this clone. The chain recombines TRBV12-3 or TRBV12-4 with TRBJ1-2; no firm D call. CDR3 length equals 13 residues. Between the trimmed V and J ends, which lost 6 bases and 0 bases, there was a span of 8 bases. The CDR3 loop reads CASRGGTNYGYTF. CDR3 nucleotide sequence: TGTGCCAGCAGAGGCGGGACTAACTATGGCTACACCTTC.

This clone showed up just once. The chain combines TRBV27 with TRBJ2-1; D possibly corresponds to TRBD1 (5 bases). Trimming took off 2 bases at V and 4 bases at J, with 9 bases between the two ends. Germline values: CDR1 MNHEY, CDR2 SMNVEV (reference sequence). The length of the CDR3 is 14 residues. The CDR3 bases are TGTGCCAGCAGTTTAGTGGGGCCTTACAATGAGCAGTTCTTC. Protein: CASSLVGPYNEQFF.

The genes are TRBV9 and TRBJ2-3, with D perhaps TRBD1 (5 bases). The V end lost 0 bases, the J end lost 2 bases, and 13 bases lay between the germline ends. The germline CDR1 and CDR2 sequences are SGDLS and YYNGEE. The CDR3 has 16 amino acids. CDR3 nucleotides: TGTGCCAGCAGCGTAGCTAGGACATCCCTCACAGATACGCAGTATTTT. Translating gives CASSVARTSLTDTQYF.

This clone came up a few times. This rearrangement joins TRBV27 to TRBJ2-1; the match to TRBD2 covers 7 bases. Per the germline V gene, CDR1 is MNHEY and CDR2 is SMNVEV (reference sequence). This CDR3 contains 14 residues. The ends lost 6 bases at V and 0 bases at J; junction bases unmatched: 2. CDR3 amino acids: CASSLAASYNEQFF. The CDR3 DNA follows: TGTGCCAGCAGCCTAGCGGCCTCCTACAATGAGCAGTTCTTC.

The CDR3 DNA reads as TGTGCCAGCAGCCAAGGGCTATTAAGGCGGCAAGAGACCCAGTACTTC. Its protein product is CASSQGLLRRQETQYF. V gene TRBV4-2 combines with J gene TRBJ2-5; D not certain. Deletions cut 1 base from V and 2 bases from J, with 14 bases between. Germline V lookup: CDR1 LGHNA, CDR2 YNFKEQ. The CDR3 is 16 amino acids.

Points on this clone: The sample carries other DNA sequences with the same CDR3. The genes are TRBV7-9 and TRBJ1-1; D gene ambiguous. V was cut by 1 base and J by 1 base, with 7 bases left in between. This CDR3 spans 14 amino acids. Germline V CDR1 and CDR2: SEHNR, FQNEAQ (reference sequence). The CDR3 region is CASSLGQPNTEAFF. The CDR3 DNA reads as TGTGCCAGCAGCTTAGGACAACCGAACACTGAAGCTTTCTTT.

CDR3 residues: CASSSDGGNQPQHF. As DNA, the CDR3 is TGTGCCAGCAGCTCGGACGGGGGCAATCAGCCCCAGCATTTT. The chain carries TRBV7-6 and TRBJ1-5; unclear D gene. Trimming removed 4 bases from V and 2 bases from J, with 9 bases in between. CDR3 size: 14 residues. Germline V gene sequence: CDR1 SGHVS, CDR2 FNYEAQ. The full variable domain, with the rest looked up from reference TRBV7-6 and TRBJ1-5, is GAGVSQSPRYKVTKRGQDVALRCDPISGHVSLYWYRQALGQGPEFLTYFNYEAQQDKSGLPNDRFSAERPEGSISTLTIQRTEQRDSAMYRCASSSDGGNQPQHFGDGTRLSIL.

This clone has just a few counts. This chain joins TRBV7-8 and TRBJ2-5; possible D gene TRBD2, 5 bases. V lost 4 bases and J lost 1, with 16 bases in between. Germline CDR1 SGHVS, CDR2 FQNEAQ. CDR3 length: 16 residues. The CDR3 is CASSWVQRTPQETQYF. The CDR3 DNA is TGTGCCAGCAGCTGGGTCCAGCGGACGCCCCAAGAGACCCAGTACTTC. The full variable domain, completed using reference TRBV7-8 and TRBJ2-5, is GAGVSQSPRYKVAKRGQDVALRCDPISGHVSLFWYQQALGQGPEFLTYFQNEAQLDKSGLPSDRFFAERPEGSVSTLKIQRTQQEDSAVYLCASSWVQRTPQETQYFGPGTRLLVL.

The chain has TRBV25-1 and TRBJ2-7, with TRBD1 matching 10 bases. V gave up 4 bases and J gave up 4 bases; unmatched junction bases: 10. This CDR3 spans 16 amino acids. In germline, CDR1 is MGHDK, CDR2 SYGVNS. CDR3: CASSGNAGTGDYEQYF. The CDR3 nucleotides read TGTGCCAGCAGTGGAAACGCCGGGACAGGGGATTACGAGCAGTACTTC.

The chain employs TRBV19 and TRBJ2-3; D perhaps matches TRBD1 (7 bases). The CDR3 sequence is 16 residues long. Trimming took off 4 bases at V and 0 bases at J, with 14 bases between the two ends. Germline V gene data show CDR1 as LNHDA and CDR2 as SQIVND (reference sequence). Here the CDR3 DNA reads TGTGCCAGTAGTACTCGGACAGGACTAAGCACAGATACGCAGTATTTT. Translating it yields CASSTRTGLSTDTQYF.

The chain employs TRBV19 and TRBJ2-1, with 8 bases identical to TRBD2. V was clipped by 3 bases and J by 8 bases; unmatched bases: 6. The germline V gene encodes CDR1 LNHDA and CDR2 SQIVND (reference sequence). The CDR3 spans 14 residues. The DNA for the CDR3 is TGTGCCAGTAGTATCACTAGCGGCGACGATGAGCAGTTCTTC. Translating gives CASSITSGDDEQFF.

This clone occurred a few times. The CDR3: CASSIVYQETQYF. The CDR3 DNA sequence: TGTGCCAGTAGTATTGTATACCAAGAGACCCAGTACTTC. This chain connects TRBV19 to TRBJ2-5; D is ambiguous. With 3 bases removed from V and 0 bases from J, the gap between germline ends came to 5 bases. This CDR3 has 13 amino acids. CDR1 is LNHDA, CDR2 SQIVND, per germline (reference sequence).

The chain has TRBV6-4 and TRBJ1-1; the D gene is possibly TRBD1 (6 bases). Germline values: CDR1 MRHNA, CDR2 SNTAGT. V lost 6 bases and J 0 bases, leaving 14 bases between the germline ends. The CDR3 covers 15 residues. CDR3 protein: CASRSTGLLNTEAFF. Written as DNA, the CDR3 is TGTGCCAGCAGAAGTACAGGGTTATTGAACACTGAAGCTTTCTTT.

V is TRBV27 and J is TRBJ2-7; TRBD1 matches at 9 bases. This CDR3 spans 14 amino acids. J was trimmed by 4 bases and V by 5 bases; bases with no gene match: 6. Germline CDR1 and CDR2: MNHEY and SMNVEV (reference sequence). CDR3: CASSPNRGQYEQYF. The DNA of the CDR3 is TGTGCCAGCAGTCCGAACAGGGGGCAATACGAGCAGTACTTC.

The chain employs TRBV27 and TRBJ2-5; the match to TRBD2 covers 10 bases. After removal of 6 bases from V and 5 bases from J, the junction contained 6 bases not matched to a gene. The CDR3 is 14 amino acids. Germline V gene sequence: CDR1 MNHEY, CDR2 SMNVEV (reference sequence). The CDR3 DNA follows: TGTGCCAGCAGACTAGCGGGGTCTTGGGAGACCCAGTACTTC. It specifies CASRLAGSWETQYF.

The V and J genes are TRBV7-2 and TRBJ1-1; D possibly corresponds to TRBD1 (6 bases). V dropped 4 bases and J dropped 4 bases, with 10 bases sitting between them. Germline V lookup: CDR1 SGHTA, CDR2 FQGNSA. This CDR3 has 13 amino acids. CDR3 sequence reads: CASSSNRVTEAFF. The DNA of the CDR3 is TGTGCCAGCAGCTCAAACAGGGTCACTGAAGCTTTCTTT.

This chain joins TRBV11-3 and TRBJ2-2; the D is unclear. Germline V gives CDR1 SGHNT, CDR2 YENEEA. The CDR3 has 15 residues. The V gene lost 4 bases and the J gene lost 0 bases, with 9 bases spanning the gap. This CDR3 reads CASSSLQANTGELFF. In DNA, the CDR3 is TGTGCCAGCAGCTCGTTGCAGGCGAACACCGGGGAGCTGTTTTTT.